Reported below is one T cell receptor beta chain. The use of a sample-barcoded 5' primer and a J-beta primer mix characterized a second PCR of about 7 to 12 cycles. In TCRdb, the 5' RACE reads were re-called with MiXCR into one record per CDR3 protein. The sample shows 1,300,000 or so distinct CDR3 sequences, 55% to 75% of them seen only once. Donors were healthy Caucasian individuals from Russia aged roughly 6 to 95. This record belongs to a study of blood T cells in healthy people across ages. With 4 bases clipped from V and 3 bases from J, the junction kept 9 bases outside the gene matches. The CDR3 totals 15 residues. The V gene's germline CDR1 is LGHNA and CDR2 YSLEER.

The gene calls are TRBV4-3 and TRBJ2-7; 7 nucleotides line up with TRBD2. The source material was blood. This clonotype was obtained from a man between 18 and 29 years old in good health. CDR3 nucleotide sequence: TGCGCCAGCAGCCGTTACCACGGGACTAACTACGAGCAGTACTTC. It yields the protein CASSRYHGTNYEQYF.